This T cell receptor beta chain stems from a study of siplizumab effects on memory and regulatory T cells (dated by TCRdb to about 2019). Study-level background: The study looked at the effect of siplizumab, an anti-CD2 antibody, on alloreactive T-cell subsets in allogeneic mixed lymphocyte reactions made from human PBMCs.

Including cysteine and phenylalanine, the CDR3 has 15 amino acids. Here the CDR3 DNA is all that survives: 45 bases in frame from base 1. The germline V gene (reference sequence) sets CDR1 to LNHDA and CDR2 to SQIVND. V and J lose 1 base and 0 bases, and a span of 7 bases separates them. The protocol used for the library was the immunoSEQ multiplex PCR assay. Approximately 100,000 TCR templates per sample were assayed on the deep sequencing platform. Genomic DNA extracted from sorted T cells was used for TCRbeta CDR3 sequencing. As for the original processing: The R programming language was used for clonal analysis of the TCRbeta CDR3 data. Alloreactive CD4+ and CD8+ clones were defined by comparing unstimulated samples with post-reaction CFSE-low samples. Regulatory or non-regulatory origin was assigned to alloreactive CD4+ clones by matching of sequences to sorted unstimulated Treg and non-Treg repertoires. Held by TCRdb, this immuneACCESS table contains in-frame sequences only and omits some clones. Under half of the omission traces to an unresolved V gene where checked; the cause of the rest is unknown. The V and J calls and clone size were taken over from that table, and D and trimming were inferred from the DNA. The table for this sample lists tens of thousands of clones; 93% of them were counted only once. 5.5% to 7.5% of the sample is held by the ten biggest clonotypes.

On this clone itself: Its antigen is not yet known. Base-call qualities are not available, and no considerably larger clone is one nucleotide away.

Sorted unstimulated T cells and proliferating T cells recovered from mixed lymphocyte reactions were subjected to TCRbeta CDR3 sequencing. Fresh whole blood from 9 to 11 HLA-typed healthy donors was used to isolate PBMCs. Results and caveats for the whole study, not just this receptor: Among mappable alloreactive CD4+ clones, the Treg-derived fraction averaged approximately 63% with siplizumab versus around 27% in control reactions. Whether proliferating Tregs from siplizumab cultures were suppressive was not functionally confirmed. Roughly 80-95% of proliferating CD4+ or CD8+ clones could not be assigned a naive or memory phenotype. Because sequences below about 10^-5 frequency were poorly captured, only a minor fraction of alloreactive clones could be mapped to unstimulated subsets. Siplizumab significantly reduced the cumulative frequency of alloreactive sequences traceable to unstimulated CD4+ memory T cells. Greater diversity appeared to be present in unstimulated naive T cells than in memory T cells, and a substantial contribution to the alloresponse seemed to be made by naive cells.

The sample taken for sequencing was CD8+ T cells sorted from blood. The chain is assembled from TRBV19 and TRBJ2-1; a confident D gene designation cannot be given. This receptor was obtained from a human donor in good health. In nucleotides, the sequence is TGTGCCAGTAGTATAGCGGCAGACTCCTACAATGAGCAGTTCTTC. This encodes CASSIAADSYNEQFF.